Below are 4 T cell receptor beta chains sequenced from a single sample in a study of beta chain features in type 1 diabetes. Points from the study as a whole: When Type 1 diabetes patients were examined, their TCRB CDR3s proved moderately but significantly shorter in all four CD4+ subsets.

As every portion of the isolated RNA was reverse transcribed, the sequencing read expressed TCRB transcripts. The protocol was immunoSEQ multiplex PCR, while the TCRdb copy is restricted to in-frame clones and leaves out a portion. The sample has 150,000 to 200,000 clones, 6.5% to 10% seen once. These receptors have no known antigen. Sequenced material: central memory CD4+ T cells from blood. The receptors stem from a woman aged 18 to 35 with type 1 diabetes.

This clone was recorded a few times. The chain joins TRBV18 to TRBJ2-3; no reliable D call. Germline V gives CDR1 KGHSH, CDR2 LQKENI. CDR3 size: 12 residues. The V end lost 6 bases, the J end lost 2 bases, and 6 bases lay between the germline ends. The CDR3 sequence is CASSTYTDTQYF. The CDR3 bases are TGTGCCAGCTCTACCTACACAGATACGCAGTATTTT.

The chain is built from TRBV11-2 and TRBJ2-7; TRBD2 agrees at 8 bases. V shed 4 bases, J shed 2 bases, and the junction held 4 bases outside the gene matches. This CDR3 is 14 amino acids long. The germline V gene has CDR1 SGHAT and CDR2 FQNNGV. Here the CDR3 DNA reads TGTGCCAGCAGCTCCAGCGGGGGCCCCTACGAGCAGTACTTC. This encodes CASSSSGGPYEQYF.

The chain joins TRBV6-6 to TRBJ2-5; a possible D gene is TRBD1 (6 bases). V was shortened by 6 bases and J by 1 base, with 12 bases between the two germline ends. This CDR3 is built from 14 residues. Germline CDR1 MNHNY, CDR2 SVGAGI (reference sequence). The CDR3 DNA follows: TGTGCCAGCAGGCGACAGGAGTTCCAAGAGACCCAGTACTTC. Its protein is CASRRQEFQETQYF.

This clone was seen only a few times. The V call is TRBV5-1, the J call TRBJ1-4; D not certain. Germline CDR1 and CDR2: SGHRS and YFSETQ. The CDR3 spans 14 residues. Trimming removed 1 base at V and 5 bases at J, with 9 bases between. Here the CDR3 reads CASSLQPGNEKLFF. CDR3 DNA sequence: TGCGCCAGCAGCTTGCAGCCGGGGAATGAAAAACTGTTTTTT.